The subject of this entry is one T cell receptor beta chain. What it recognizes is unknown. Amplification used 60 Vbeta primers and 13 Jbeta primers. In the original workflow: The count from a later analysis was tens of millions of unique TCR beta chains, 9 million to 12 million of them shared. Assay: immunoSEQ multiplex PCR; the TCRdb copy retains only in-frame clones and omits some. V and J calls and clone size come straight from that table; D and trimming were deduced from the DNA. The profile shows roughly 120,000 clones, roughly 73% of them singletons. These data originate in a study of cytomegalovirus exposure and HLA in healthy donors. Whole-study results and caveats: A prior analysis recorded that most TCR beta V segments were productive about 87% or about 30% of the time. The listing of 160 or so TCR beta chains classed them as cytomegalovirus-associated.

The sequencing sample was made of PBMCs. This sequence originates from a woman aged 25-40 years in good health and CMV-seronegative.

CDR3 sequence: CASSLTRHEQYF. The CDR3 DNA sequence: TGTGCCAGCAGCTTAACTAGACATGAGCAGTACTTC. V usage is TRBV7-8 and J usage is TRBJ2-7; a weak D match, TRBD2 (5 bases). The CDR3 is 12 residues long. Germline values: CDR1 SGHVS, CDR2 FQNEAQ. V shed 2 bases and J shed 7 bases, with 9 bases lying between them.